This is a list of T cell receptor beta chains from one sample in a study of RUNX1 and TCR beta rearrangement in T-cell leukemia. TCRdb ran MiXCR on the PCR reads and lists one entry per CDR3 protein. The sample gives fewer than 150 distinct CDR3 sequences, roughly a quarter of which show up once; 50% to 70% is in the top ten. Source material: blood. The receptors stem from a female donor with T-cell acute lymphoblastic leukemia. Both conserved end residues are part of each CDR3. Fields, in order: clone size, V gene, D gene, J gene, CDR3 DNA, CDR3 protein. The D gene is left open where the match is weak. Not every row has a clone size; where given, it reads once, few, many or a size class.

clone size: hyperexpanded
V gene: TRBV5-6
D gene: -
J gene: TRBJ1-6
CDR3 DNA: TGTGCCAGCAGCTTGGACGCGACAGAGAATAATTCACCCCTCCACTTT
CDR3 protein: CASSLDATENNSPLHF

clone size: large
V gene: TRBV7-8
D gene: -
J gene: TRBJ2-7
CDR3 DNA: TGTGCCAGCAGCCACATAATTGGGGGAGAGCAGTACTTC
CDR3 protein: CASSHIIGGEQYF

clone size: -
V gene: TRBV12-3/TRBV12-4
D gene: -
J gene: TRBJ2-7
CDR3 DNA: TGTGCCAGCAGTCGAGCCCGCGGAGGGGAGCTGGTTCGGCAGTACTTC
CDR3 protein: CASSRARGGELVRQYF

clone size: few
V gene: TRBV19
D gene: -
J gene: TRBJ1-1
CDR3 DNA: TGTGCCAGTAGTCCCGGACCTTCGGGCACTGAAGCTTTCTTT
CDR3 protein: CASSPGPSGTEAFF

clone size: medium-sized
V gene: TRBV20-1
D gene: TRBD1
J gene: TRBJ1-2
CDR3 DNA: TGCAGTGCCCCCGGGACAGCGGGCGGCTACACCTTC
CDR3 protein: CSAPGTAGGYTF

clone size: hyperexpanded
V gene: TRBV19
D gene: -
J gene: TRBJ1-5
CDR3 DNA: TGTGCCAGTAGTATTTCGACCCAGAATCAGCCCCAGCATTTT
CDR3 protein: CASSISTQNQPQHF

clone size: -
V gene: TRBV10-3
D gene: -
J gene: TRBJ1-1
CDR3 DNA: TGTGCCATCAGTGAGTCGAAGTCTCCATACTACTTT
CDR3 protein: CAISESKSPYYF

clone size: -
V gene: TRBV6-1
D gene: TRBD1
J gene: TRBJ2-7
CDR3 DNA: TGTGCCAGTCGAGTAGGACAGGGGCGTCCCTACGAGCAGTACTTC
CDR3 protein: CASRVGQGRPYEQYF

clone size: large
V gene: TRBV6-4
D gene: -
J gene: TRBJ2-1
CDR3 DNA: TGTGCCAGCAGTGACGGCCCCCACAATGAGCAGTTCTTC
CDR3 protein: CASSDGPHNEQFF

clone size: once
V gene: TRBV10-3
D gene: -
J gene: TRBJ1-6
CDR3 DNA: TGTGCCATCAGTGAGTCGATGACTGGTTCACCCCTCCACTTT
CDR3 protein: CAISESMTGSPLHF

clone size: -
V gene: TRBV23-1
D gene: -
J gene: TRBJ2-2
CDR3 DNA: TGCGCCAGCAGTCATGACCAGTGTTGGTCGATCGGGGAGCTGTTTTTT
CDR3 protein: CASSHDQCWSIGELFF

clone size: few
V gene: TRBV10-3
D gene: TRBD1
J gene: TRBJ1-1
CDR3 DNA: TGTGCCATCAGTGCCGGGACAGGGACCCCAGAAGCTTTCTTT
CDR3 protein: CAISAGTGTPEAFF

clone size: medium-sized
V gene: TRBV13
D gene: TRBD1
J gene: TRBJ1-6
CDR3 DNA: TGTGCCAGCAGCGCCAACAGGGGCTATAATTCACCCCTCCACTTT
CDR3 protein: CASSANRGYNSPLHF